This T cell receptor beta chain was identified during a study of Ad26.COV2.S vaccination and SARS-CoV-2 variants. Study context: This donor came from the COV1001 trial of Ad26.COV2.S. Intramuscularly, Ad26.COV2.S was given either once or twice, 56 days apart. Study-wide results and limits: Reported post-vaccination CD8+ and CD4+ T cell responses to spike showed substantial breadth.

Assay used: immunoSEQ multiplex PCR; TCRdb lists only in-frame clones, some missing. The repertoire holds more than 350,000 clones, with over 75% as singletons. This clone appeared once. Its antigen remains unidentified. Germline-derived CDR1 and CDR2 are GTSNPN and SVGIG (reference sequence). V was clipped by 6 bases and J by 9 bases, with 21 bases between them. This CDR3 has 14 amino acids. Described treatment: over 15 received Ad26.COV2.S at low or high dose, single or two shots; 5 received placebo; per-sample allocation not given. After the first vaccine or placebo injection, samples were drawn on day 63. The vaccine antigen was prefusion-stabilized Wuhan SARS-CoV-2 spike.

The sample consisted of peripheral blood, taken in a trial of Ad26.COV2.S vaccine versus placebo. This TCR derives from a person between 18 and 59 years old who received the Ad26.COV2.S COVID-19 vaccine or a placebo. The chain employs TRBV30 and TRBJ2-4, with unresolved D. Written as DNA, the CDR3 is TGTGCCTGTACCACACCCTCCCCCCTTGGCATTCAGTACTTC. Encoded protein: CACTTPSPLGIQYF.